Listed below are T cell receptor beta chains from one sample, sequenced in a study of T cells in Graves' hyperthyroidism and ophthalmopathy. TCRdb used MiXCR to reprocess the multiplex PCR reads, holding one entry per CDR3 protein. The sample has a few hundred thousand distinct CDR3 sequences; more than 20% are singletons. The sample taken for sequencing was blood. The receptor set was obtained from a man in his forties or fifties with Graves' hyperthyroidism. Both conserved end residues are part of each CDR3. A D gene is named only where the DNA matches it firmly. Size is omitted from some rows. Given values are once, few, many or a class for expanded clones.

TRBV28,TRBJ1-2,TRBD1,many,TGTGCCATCCAGACAGGGATCGGTGGCTACACCTTC,CAIQTGIGGYTF
TRBV9,TRBJ2-1,NA,NA,TGTGCCAGCAGCGTAGGGCCCTTTCCGCAGGGCCCTGACAATGAGCAGTTCTTC,CASSVGPFPQGPDNEQFF
TRBV3-1,TRBJ2-3,TRBD1,NA,TGTGCCAGCAGCCAACTTCAAAAGGCAGGGGGAGATACGCAGTATTTT,CASSQLQKAGGDTQYF
TRBV2,TRBJ2-1,NA,NA,TGTGCCAGCAGCTATATACAGGAGCAGTTCTTC,CASSYIQEQFF
TRBV6-1,TRBJ2-3,NA,many,TGTGCCACCAAATTGGTGGCTGGACCAGATACGCAGTATTTT,CATKLVAGPDTQYF
TRBV7-6,TRBJ2-3,NA,many,TGTGCCAGCAGCTTACGTTTACAGAGTCCAGATACGCAGTATTTT,CASSLRLQSPDTQYF
TRBV6-1,TRBJ1-6,NA,NA,TGTGCCAGCAGTGAATGGGGGGGACAAGGTTCTTCCCTCCACTTT,CASSEWGGQGSSLHF
TRBV28,TRBJ2-6,NA,NA,TGTGCCAGCAGTTTTCTCAGAGCATCTGGGGCCAACGTCCTGACTTTC,CASSFLRASGANVLTF
TRBV14,TRBJ2-5,TRBD1,NA,TGTGCCAGCAGCCAAGGGGGGACAGTAGTCCAAGAGACCCAGTACTTC,CASSQGGTVVQETQYF
TRBV25-1,TRBJ2-5,NA,once,TGTGCCAGCAGTGGGGGTCCCCAAGGGACCCAGTACTTC,CASSGGPQGTQYF
TRBV11-3,TRBJ2-1,NA,many,TGTGCCAGCAGCTTAGAAATGCGAAGTGAGCAGTTCTTC,CASSLEMRSEQFF
TRBV5-4,TRBJ1-1,NA,NA,TGTGCCAGCAGCTTGGCCGGACAAAGTATCGCTGAAGCTTTCTTT,CASSLAGQSIAEAFF